This TCR beta chain was observed in a study of PD-1 blockade in classical Hodgkin lymphoma. Study results and limitations: Significant TCR diversity gains by C4D1 occurred in CD4+ but not CD8+ cells. It was among complete responders that baseline diversity resembled that of newly diagnosed patients. Undefined causes, possibly disease activity or prior therapy, underlie the repertoire differences.

The time point was: cycle 4 day 1 (C4D1), after 5 to 7 weeks of nivolumab. The patients all showed relapse after autologous stem cell transplantation, while their brentuximab vedotin exposure varied. Patients showed best responses of complete response, partial response or progressive disease. This CDR3 is built from 16 residues. V lost 1 base, J lost 4 bases, and 6 bases stayed unmatched. Germline V gene data show CDR1 as LNHDA and CDR2 as SQIVND (reference sequence). Data came from immunoSEQ multiplex PCR; TCRdb stores just in-frame clones and leaves some out. The data hold tens of thousands of clones, with approximately 72% observed a single time. For this clone: Its antigen remains unidentified.

The source was peripheral blood mononuclear cells (PBMCs), collected before the fourth cycle of nivolumab. This sequence joins TRBV19 and TRBJ1-5, with TRBD1 identical over 8 bases. This clonotype was obtained from a human donor with classical Hodgkin lymphoma. CDR3 amino acids: CASSIVQGAMNQPQHF. CDR3 DNA: TGTGCCAGTAGTATAGTGCAGGGGGCGATGAATCAGCCCCAGCATTTT.